This TCR beta chain was captured by sequencing in a study of cytomegalovirus exposure and HLA in healthy donors. Turning to the study itself: Of 398 genotyped donors, roughly 86% clustered with self-reported Caucasian donors.

Researchers ran the PCR with 60 Vbeta and 13 Jbeta primers. Profiled with immunoSEQ multiplex PCR; TCRdb holds only in-frame clones, not every one. This sample has about 180,000 clones, with approximately 80% found just once. Germline CDR1 and CDR2: MNHEY and SMNVEV (reference sequence). The ends were cut back, 3 bases at V and 2 bases at J, with 16 bases in the middle. The CDR3 has 16 amino acids. Source material: PBMCs. This clonotype originated in a girl aged 5-17 years in good health and CMV-seropositive. The chain joins TRBV27 to TRBJ1-1, with a tentative D call TRBD1 (6 bases). The chain's CDR3 is CASSFLWGQSNTEAFF. CDR3 nucleotide sequence: TGTGCCAGCAGTTTTCTCTGGGGGCAGAGTAACACTGAAGCTTTCTTT.